This T cell receptor (beta chain) was sequenced during a study of cytomegalovirus exposure and HLA in healthy donors. Study in general: Roughly 85 million unique TCRs from HLA-typed donors were held in an early release of data.

As concerns this clone: Its antigen is undetermined.

PCR involved 60 Vbeta and 13 Jbeta primers. TCRdb keeps only in-frame clones here, not all; method: immunoSEQ multiplex PCR. The sample data list 140,000 to 150,000 clones. CDR1 is SGHNT and CDR2 is YYREEE in the germline V gene (reference sequence). The length of the CDR3 is 16 residues. After removal of 3 bases from V and 4 bases from J, the junction contained 8 bases not matched to a gene. Study-wide results and caveats: The authors later linked a missense DCLRE1C variant to TCR beta V- and J-gene trimming. TRBV6-2, TRBV6-3 and some other V segments were excluded as indistinguishable.

Donors consisted of healthy bone marrow donors. The sequencing input was PBMCs. The sequence came from a male donor in good health and CMV-seronegative. The V gene is TRBV5-4, the J gene TRBJ2-1; 9 bases fit TRBD1. Here the CDR3 reads CASSWDRAPAYNEQFF. The CDR3 DNA follows: TGTGCCAGCAGCTGGGACAGGGCTCCCGCTTACAATGAGCAGTTCTTC.